This TCR beta chain was identified in a study of CD8+CD57+ T cells in acquired aplastic anemia. About the research overall: CD4+ and CD8+ cells, once sorted, gave DNA averaging approximately 3 ug.

The template used for profiling TCR beta VDJ and CDR3 was genomic DNA. From the reads, TCRdb called clonotypes with MiXCR, one entry per CDR3 protein. The sample lists 180,000 or so distinct CDR3 sequences, 50% to 65% seen once, with under 45% in the top ten. Before being chosen for sequencing, patients had shown CD8+CD57+ cell expansion by flow cytometry. This clonotype was observed many times. The source of this sequence is a human donor with aplastic anemia. The specimen sequenced was sorted CD4+, CD8+, or CD8+CD57+ T cells (not recorded which) from PBMCs.

The chain's CDR3 is CASSLAGGRIDTQYF. The CDR3 nucleotides read TGCGCCAGCAGCCTTGCGGGGGGGCGTATAGATACGCAGTATTTT. The genes are TRBV5-1 and TRBJ2-3; the match to TRBD2 covers 9 bases. Germline V gene sequence: CDR1 SGHRS, CDR2 YFSETQ. The length of the CDR3 is 15 residues. Trimming took 4 bases from V and 5 from J; bases not matched to a gene: 8.